This is a list of T cell receptor beta chains from one sample in a study of cytomegalovirus exposure and HLA in healthy donors. The method was immunoSEQ multiplex PCR; TCRdb's version includes in-frame clones alone and lacks a portion of them. The profile shows 150,000 to 200,000 clones, roughly three quarters of them singletons. The sequencing input was PBMCs. These receptors came from a man aged 18 to 29 in good health and CMV-seropositive. CDR3s include the opening cysteine and the closing phenylalanine or tryptophan. The order of the fields is clone size, J gene, D gene, V gene, CDR3 DNA, CDR3 protein. D genes are given only for firm matches. Size is omitted from some rows. Given values are once, few, many or a class for expanded clones.

. | TRBJ2-1 | TRBD2 | TRBV9 | TGTGCCAGCAATCAGCGGGGCTCCTACAATGAGCAGTTCTTC | CASNQRGSYNEQFF
few | TRBJ1-1 | TRBD1 | TRBV14 | TGTGCCAGCAGCCGCACGGGACAGGGGGGCACTGAAGCTTTCTTT | CASSRTGQGGTEAFF
few | TRBJ1-1 | TRBD1 | TRBV19 | TGTGCCAGTAGTACGACAGGGGGGACTGAAGCTTTCTTT | CASSTTGGTEAFF
. | TRBJ2-2 | TRBD2 | TRBV5-6 | TGTGCCAGCAGCTTGACTAGCGGGGGGAACACCGGGGAGCTGTTTTTT | CASSLTSGGNTGELFF
. | TRBJ2-1 | TRBD2 | TRBV2 | TGTGCCAGCACCCCCGGCGGGAGGAATGAGCAGTTCTTC | CASTPGGRNEQFF
few | TRBJ2-1 | TRBD2 | TRBV5-1 | TGCGCCAGCAGTTCACCGGGACTAGCGGGACTATCCTACAATGAGCAGTTCTTC | CASSSPGLAGLSYNEQFF
. | TRBJ2-1 | TRBD2 | TRBV6-5 | TGTGCCAGCAGTTCGGGGACTAGCGGAATCAATGAGCAGTTCTTC | CASSSGTSGINEQFF
. | TRBJ1-5 | . | TRBV2 | TGTGCCAGCAGCCCCCGGGGGGCCAGCAATCAGCCCCAGCATTTT | CASSPRGASNQPQHF
. | TRBJ2-3 | . | TRBV5-4 | TGTGCCAGCAGCACAAGGGAACAGGGAATTGGCGATACGCAGTATTTT | CASSTREQGIGDTQYF
once | TRBJ1-1 | . | TRBV4-2 | TGTGCCAGCAGCCAAGAACCAGGGGAGGGGAACACTGAAGCTTTCTTT | CASSQEPGEGNTEAFF
few | TRBJ1-4 | TRBD1 | TRBV10-3 | TGTGCCACTCGGACAGGGGGATCTGAAAAACTGTTTTTT | CATRTGGSEKLFF
once | TRBJ2-1 | . | TRBV6-1 | TGTGCCAGCAGTGATAAGAGGGGGTCCGCTTTCAACAATGAGCAGTTCTTC | CASSDKRGSAFNNEQFF
. | TRBJ2-5 | TRBD2 | TRBV2 | TGTGCCAGCAGTGAGGCTAGCGGGGGGCCCCCGGCACAAGAGACCCAGTACTTC | CASSEASGGPPAQETQYF
few | TRBJ2-3 | . | TRBV7-9 | TGTGCCAGCAGCTTAAATTCCCTTAGCACAGATACGCAGTATTTT | CASSLNSLSTDTQYF
few | TRBJ1-5 | TRBD1 | TRBV15 | TGTGCCACCAGCAGGGAACGACAGGGTGTGAGCCAGCCCCAGCATTTT | CATSRERQGVSQPQHF
once | TRBJ2-1 | . | TRBV5-6 | TGTGCCAGCAGACATGGGTCCGGGACAGAGCAGTTCTTC | CASRHGSGTEQFF
. | TRBJ2-2 | TRBD2 | TRBV7-6 | TGTGCCAGCAGCTTACATAGCGGGGGGAACACCGGGGAGCTGTTTTTT | CASSLHSGGNTGELFF
few | TRBJ1-3 | . | TRBV30 | TGTGCCCTAACGGGAGGGTTGGTTGACACCATATATTTT | CALTGGLVDTIYF
. | TRBJ2-2 | . | TRBV4-2 | TGTGCCAGCAGCCAAGGTTTTACGGGAGTGGAGGCCGGGGAGCTGTTTTTT | CASSQGFTGVEAGELFF
few | TRBJ1-5 | . | TRBV2 | TGTGCCAGCAGTGGGCAGGTTGGCAATCAGCCCCAGCATTTT | CASSGQVGNQPQHF
. | TRBJ1-2 | TRBD1 | TRBV18 | TGTGCCAGCTCACCACCGGTACAGGGGTATTCGGACTATGGCTACACCTTC | CASSPPVQGYSDYGYTF
. | TRBJ2-3 | . | TRBV15 | TGTGCCACCAGCAGAGATCCTAGCGCCACAGATACGCAGTATTTT | CATSRDPSATDTQYF
. | TRBJ1-2 | TRBD1 | TRBV28 | TGTGCCAGCAGTCCCTCAGGGGGGAGGCTCTATGGCTACACCTTC | CASSPSGGRLYGYTF
. | TRBJ2-1 | TRBD2 | TRBV10-3 | TGTGCCATCAATCCTAGCGGGAGTCTTAATGAGCAGTTCTTC | CAINPSGSLNEQFF
. | TRBJ2-3 | . | TRBV2 | TGTGCCAGCAGGGGGGGACTTACCACAGATACGCAGTATTTT | CASRGGLTTDTQYF
. | TRBJ2-2 | . | TRBV28 | TGTGCCAGCGGGCTCTCGGGGGTCGGGGAGCTGTTTTTT | CASGLSGVGELFF
. | TRBJ1-1 | . | TRBV7-9 | TGTGCCAGCAGCATGGACAGTTGGGGTGGGACTGAAGCTTTCTTT | CASSMDSWGGTEAFF
. | TRBJ2-3 | . | TRBV5-1 | TGCGCCAGCAGCTTGGGGGCTAGCGCTATCACAGATACGCAGTATTTT | CASSLGASAITDTQYF
few | TRBJ1-5 | . | TRBV30 | TGTGCCTGGAGTGTAAACGGGATAGGTCAGCCCCAGCATTTT | CAWSVNGIGQPQHF
. | TRBJ2-4 | TRBD2 | TRBV5-6 | TGTGCCAGCAGCATTAGACTAGCGACCAAAAACATTCAGTACTTC | CASSIRLATKNIQYF
. | TRBJ2-1 | TRBD2 | TRBV10-3 | TGTGCCATCAGTTTAGCGGGAGGGAGGGGTGAGCAGTTCTTC | CAISLAGGRGEQFF
. | TRBJ1-5 | . | TRBV9 | TGTGCCAGCAGCGGCGGGGGTAGCAATCAGCCCCAGCATTTT | CASSGGGSNQPQHF
. | TRBJ1-5 | . | TRBV19 | TGTGCCAGTATGGACAGCTGGCTCCTCAATCAGCCCCAGCATTTT | CASMDSWLLNQPQHF
. | TRBJ1-1 | . | TRBV5-6 | TGTGCCAGCGGAGGGCAGAACACTGAAGCTTTCTTT | CASGGQNTEAFF